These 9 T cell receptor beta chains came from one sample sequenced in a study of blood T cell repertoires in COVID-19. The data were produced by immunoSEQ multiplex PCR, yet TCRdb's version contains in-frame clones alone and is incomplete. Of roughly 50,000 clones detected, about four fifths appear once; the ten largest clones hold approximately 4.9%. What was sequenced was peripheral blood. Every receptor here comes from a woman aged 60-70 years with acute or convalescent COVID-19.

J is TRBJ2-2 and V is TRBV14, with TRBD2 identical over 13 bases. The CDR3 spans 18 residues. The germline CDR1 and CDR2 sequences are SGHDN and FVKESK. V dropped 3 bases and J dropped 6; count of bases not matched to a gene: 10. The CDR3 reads CASSHTLGGLAGSGELFF. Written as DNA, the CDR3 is TGTGCCAGCAGCCATACCTTGGGGGGACTAGCGGGATCCGGGGAGCTGTTTTTT.

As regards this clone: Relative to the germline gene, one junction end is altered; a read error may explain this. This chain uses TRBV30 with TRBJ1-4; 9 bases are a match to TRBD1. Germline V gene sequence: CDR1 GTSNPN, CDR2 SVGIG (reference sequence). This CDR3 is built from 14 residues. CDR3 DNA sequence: TGTGCCTGGGGCCCACAGGGGGCTAAGGAAAAACTGTTTTTT. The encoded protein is CAWGPQGAKEKLFF.

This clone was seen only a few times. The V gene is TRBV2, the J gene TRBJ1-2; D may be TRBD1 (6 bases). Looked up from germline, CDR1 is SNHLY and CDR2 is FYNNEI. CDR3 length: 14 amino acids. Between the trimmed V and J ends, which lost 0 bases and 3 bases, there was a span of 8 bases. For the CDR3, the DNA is TGTGCCAGCAGTGAAGCAGAGGGGGACTATGGCTACACCTTC. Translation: CASSEAEGDYGYTF.

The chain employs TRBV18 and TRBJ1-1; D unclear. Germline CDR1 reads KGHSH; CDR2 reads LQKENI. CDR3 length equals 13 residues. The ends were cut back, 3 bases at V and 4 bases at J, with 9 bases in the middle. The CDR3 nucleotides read TGTGCCAGCTCACCCGGCAGGCGCACTGAAGCTTTCTTT. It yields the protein CASSPGRRTEAFF. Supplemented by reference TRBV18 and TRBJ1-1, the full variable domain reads NAGVMQNPRHLVRRRGQEARLRCSPMKGHSHVYWYRQLPEEGLKFMVYLQKENIIDESGMPKERFSAEFPKEGPSILRIQQVVRGDSAAYFCASSPGRRTEAFFGQGTRLTVV.

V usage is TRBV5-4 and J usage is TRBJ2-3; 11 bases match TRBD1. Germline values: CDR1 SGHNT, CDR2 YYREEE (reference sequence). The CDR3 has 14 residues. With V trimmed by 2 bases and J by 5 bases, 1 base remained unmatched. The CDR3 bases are TGTGCCAGCAGCTTTGGGACAGGGGGAGATACGCAGTATTTT. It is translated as CASSFGTGGDTQYF.

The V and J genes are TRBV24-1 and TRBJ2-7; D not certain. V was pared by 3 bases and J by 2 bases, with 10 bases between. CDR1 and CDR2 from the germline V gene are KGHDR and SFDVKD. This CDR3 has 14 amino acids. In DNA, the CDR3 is TGTGCCACCAGTGATCGAGAGCTGCCCTACGAGCAGTACTTC. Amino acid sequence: CATSDRELPYEQYF.

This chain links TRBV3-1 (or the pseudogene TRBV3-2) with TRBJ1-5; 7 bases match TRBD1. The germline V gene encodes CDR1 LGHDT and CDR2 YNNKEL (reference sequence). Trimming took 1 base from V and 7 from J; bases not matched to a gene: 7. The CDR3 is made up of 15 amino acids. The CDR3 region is CASSQGQGRGQPQHF. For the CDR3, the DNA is TGTGCCAGCAGCCAAGGACAGGGAAGAGGACAGCCCCAGCATTTT.

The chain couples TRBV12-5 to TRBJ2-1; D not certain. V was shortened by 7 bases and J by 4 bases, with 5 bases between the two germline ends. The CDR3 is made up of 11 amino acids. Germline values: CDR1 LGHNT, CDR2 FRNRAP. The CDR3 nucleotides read TGTGCTAGTGCCCAATACAATGAGCAGTTCTTC. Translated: CASAQYNEQFF.

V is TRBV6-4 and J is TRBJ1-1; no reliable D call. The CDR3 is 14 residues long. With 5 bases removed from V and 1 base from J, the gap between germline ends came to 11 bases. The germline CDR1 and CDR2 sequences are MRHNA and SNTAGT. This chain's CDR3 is CASSPSPGNTEAFF. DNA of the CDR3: TGTGCCAGCAGTCCTAGTCCGGGGAACACTGAAGCTTTCTTT.